These T cell receptor beta chains were read from a single sample in a study of cytomegalovirus exposure and HLA in healthy donors. The table came from immunoSEQ multiplex PCR; TCRdb's copy has only in-frame clones and leaves some out. The table lists some 130,000 clones, less than 80% of them singletons, with 8.8% in the top ten. Sequencing was carried out using PBMCs. These receptors came from a woman aged 50 to 60 in good health and CMV-seropositive. The CDR3 runs from the conserved cysteine through the conserved F or W. Each record gives: clone size, J gene, D gene, V gene, CDR3 protein, CDR3 DNA. A D gene is named only where the DNA matches it firmly. Expanded clones are given a class, and other clones once, few, many or no size at all.

size: few
J: TRBJ2-3
D: TRBD2
V: TRBV7-2
CDR3: CASSLPPGGAHDADTQYF
DNA: TGTGCCAGCAGCTTGCCCCCCGGGGGGGCGCATGACGCAGATACGCAGTATTTT

size: .
J: TRBJ2-5
D: TRBD1
V: TRBV5-1
CDR3: CASSLGQGAVTQYF
DNA: TGCGCCAGCAGCTTGGGACAGGGGGCTGTAACCCAGTACTTC

size: .
J: TRBJ1-2
D: .
V: TRBV7-9
CDR3: CASSHTLSGGYGYTF
DNA: TGTGCCAGCAGCCATACCCTTTCGGGGGGATATGGCTACACCTTC

size: .
J: TRBJ2-7
D: .
V: TRBV6-5
CDR3: CASSSVPVSYEQYF
DNA: TGTGCCAGCAGTTCAGTCCCCGTATCCTACGAGCAGTACTTC

size: .
J: TRBJ2-7
D: .
V: TRBV10-2
CDR3: CASSESQVIYEQYF
DNA: TGCGCCAGCAGTGAGTCACAGGTGATCTACGAGCAGTACTTC

size: .
J: TRBJ1-2
D: .
V: TRBV7-9
CDR3: CASSLAATQLNYGYTF
DNA: TGTGCCAGCAGCTTAGCGGCGACACAGTTAAACTATGGCTACACCTTC

size: .
J: TRBJ1-3
D: .
V: TRBV30
CDR3: CAWSPPGSSGNTIYF
DNA: TGTGCCTGGAGCCCCCCCGGGTCCTCTGGAAACACCATATATTTT

size: .
J: TRBJ1-3
D: .
V: TRBV7-2
CDR3: CASSQRSGAGNTIYF
DNA: TGTGCCAGCAGCCAAAGATCGGGGGCTGGAAACACCATATATTTT

size: .
J: TRBJ1-3
D: TRBD1
V: TRBV11-1
CDR3: CASSSSPGQGNTIYF
DNA: TGTGCCAGCAGCTCTTCTCCGGGACAGGGAAACACCATATATTTT

size: .
J: TRBJ2-5
D: .
V: TRBV6-6
CDR3: CASTPQPLQETQYF
DNA: TGTGCCAGCACCCCACAGCCCCTCCAAGAGACCCAGTACTTC

size: once
J: TRBJ2-1
D: TRBD1
V: TRBV15
CDR3: CATSGPGQGSAEQFF
DNA: TGTGCCACCAGCGGTCCGGGACAGGGGTCAGCTGAGCAGTTCTTC

size: .
J: TRBJ2-1
D: TRBD1
V: TRBV5-1
CDR3: CASSLAWTGDEQFF
DNA: TGCGCCAGCAGCTTGGCTTGGACAGGGGATGAGCAGTTCTTC

size: once
J: TRBJ2-7
D: .
V: TRBV28
CDR3: CASGLLPPGVPNF
DNA: TGTGCCAGTGGACTTCTCCCGCCGGGGGTCCCCAACTTC

size: .
J: TRBJ2-7
D: .
V: TRBV28
CDR3: CASRTAYEGDREQYF
DNA: TGTGCCAGCAGGACTGCATATGAGGGTGACAGGGAGCAGTACTTC

size: .
J: TRBJ2-4
D: .
V: TRBV5-1
CDR3: CASSLAGGPDIQYF
DNA: TGCGCCAGCAGCTTGGCTGGGGGCCCGGACATTCAGTACTTC

size: .
J: TRBJ2-1
D: TRBD1
V: TRBV7-2
CDR3: CASSSPLGPTGGGEQFF
DNA: TGTGCCAGCAGCTCCCCTCTCGGGCCAACAGGGGGAGGTGAGCAGTTCTTC

size: .
J: TRBJ1-1
D: TRBD1
V: TRBV7-9
CDR3: CASSLWTGDTEAFF
DNA: TGTGCCAGCAGCTTATGGACAGGGGATACTGAAGCTTTCTTT

size: .
J: TRBJ1-1
D: TRBD1
V: TRBV14
CDR3: CASSQATGARGTEAFF
DNA: TGTGCCAGCAGCCAAGCAACAGGGGCGAGAGGGACTGAAGCTTTCTTT

size: .
J: TRBJ2-7
D: TRBD2
V: TRBV7-8
CDR3: CASSLEVRGAYEQYF
DNA: TGTGCCAGCAGCTTAGAGGTGCGGGGGGCCTACGAGCAGTACTTC

size: .
J: TRBJ2-3
D: .
V: TRBV7-9
CDR3: CASSIDTVNTDTQYF
DNA: TGTGCCAGCAGTATTGACACAGTAAACACAGATACGCAGTATTTT

size: .
J: TRBJ1-1
D: TRBD1
V: TRBV4-3
CDR3: CASSQGQGGTEAFF
DNA: TGCGCCAGCAGCCAAGGCCAGGGGGGAACTGAAGCTTTCTTT

size: .
J: TRBJ2-3
D: .
V: TRBV11-2
CDR3: CASSLDRLAPDTQYF
DNA: TGTGCCAGCAGCTTAGATCGCCTAGCCCCAGATACGCAGTATTTT

size: .
J: TRBJ2-3
D: .
V: TRBV5-1
CDR3: CASSLAADTQYF
DNA: TGCGCCAGCAGCTTGGCCGCAGATACGCAGTATTTT

size: .
J: TRBJ1-6
D: .
V: TRBV5-1
CDR3: CASSPDGAGYGSPLHF
DNA: TGCGCCAGCAGCCCCGATGGGGCGGGGTATGGTTCACCCCTCCACTTT

size: few
J: TRBJ1-4
D: TRBD1
V: TRBV6-1
CDR3: CASTTGTFEKLFF
DNA: TGTGCCAGCACGACAGGGACGTTTGAAAAACTGTTTTTT

size: .
J: TRBJ2-7
D: TRBD1
V: TRBV29-1
CDR3: CSAQTGIGNEQYF
DNA: TGCAGCGCCCAGACAGGGATAGGGAACGAGCAGTACTTC

size: .
J: TRBJ2-3
D: .
V: TRBV5-4
CDR3: CASSLMVSSETDTQYF
DNA: TGTGCCAGCAGCTTGATGGTTTCTTCCGAGACAGATACGCAGTATTTT

size: .
J: TRBJ1-2
D: .
V: TRBV21-1
CDR3: CASQVRGLRYTF
DNA: TGTGCCAGCCAGGTGAGGGGGTTGCGCTACACCTTC

size: .
J: TRBJ2-3
D: TRBD2
V: TRBV6-4
CDR3: CATAGGSSTDTQYF
DNA: TGTGCCACCGCGGGGGGGTCTAGCACAGATACGCAGTATTTT

size: few
J: TRBJ2-1
D: .
V: TRBV4-1
CDR3: CASSPQWGGHNEQFF
DNA: TGCGCCAGCAGCCCGCAGTGGGGGGGCCACAATGAGCAGTTCTTC

size: .
J: TRBJ2-5
D: TRBD1
V: TRBV19
CDR3: CASSISGQGRGTQYF
DNA: TGTGCCAGTAGTATTTCAGGACAGGGGAGGGGGACCCAGTACTTC

size: .
J: TRBJ2-5
D: TRBD2
V: TRBV9
CDR3: CASSVSGGAAMTETQYF
DNA: TGTGCCAGCAGCGTTAGCGGGGGGGCCGCGATGACAGAGACCCAGTACTTC

size: .
J: TRBJ1-4
D: .
V: TRBV27
CDR3: CASGGRGGNEKLFF
DNA: TGTGCCAGCGGCGGCCGGGGTGGAAATGAAAAACTGTTTTTT

size: .
J: TRBJ1-2
D: .
V: TRBV6-1
CDR3: CASVQITYGYTF
DNA: TGTGCCAGTGTCCAGATTACCTATGGCTACACCTTC

size: .
J: TRBJ1-1
D: .
V: TRBV6-1
CDR3: CASSTGWAEAFF
DNA: TGTGCCAGCAGTACAGGTTGGGCCGAAGCTTTCTTT

size: .
J: TRBJ2-7
D: .
V: TRBV18
CDR3: CASSPTGYYEQYF
DNA: TGTGCCAGCTCACCGACAGGCTACTACGAGCAGTACTTC

size: .
J: TRBJ1-2
D: .
V: TRBV5-8
CDR3: CASRPPGQSRYGYTF
DNA: TGTGCCAGCAGGCCCCCAGGGCAGAGCCGATATGGCTACACCTTC

size: .
J: TRBJ1-1
D: .
V: TRBV6-5
CDR3: CATRIIGNTEAFF
DNA: TGTGCCACGCGTATTATTGGGAACACTGAAGCTTTCTTT

size: .
J: TRBJ1-4
D: .
V: TRBV2
CDR3: CASKGLGEKLFF
DNA: TGTGCCAGCAAGGGGTTGGGTGAAAAACTGTTTTTT

size: .
J: TRBJ1-4
D: TRBD1
V: TRBV6-5
CDR3: CASRITQGGGKLFF
DNA: TGTGCCAGCAGAATTACACAGGGGGGCGGAAAACTGTTTTTT

size: .
J: TRBJ2-1
D: .
V: TRBV2
CDR3: CASSDWGYEQFF
DNA: TGTGCCAGCAGTGACTGGGGCTATGAGCAGTTCTTC

size: .
J: TRBJ1-4
D: .
V: TRBV29-1
CDR3: CSVLRGATNEKLFF
DNA: TGCAGCGTTCTCCGGGGGGCAACTAATGAAAAACTGTTTTTT

size: .
J: TRBJ2-3
D: TRBD2
V: TRBV4-2
CDR3: CASSHPGLAGDLLSTDTQYF
DNA: TGTGCCAGCAGCCACCCGGGACTAGCGGGGGATCTATTAAGCACAGATACGCAGTATTTT

size: .
J: TRBJ1-1
D: TRBD1
V: TRBV5-6
CDR3: CASSELGTGNTEAFF
DNA: TGTGCCAGCAGCGAGCTAGGGACAGGGAACACTGAAGCTTTCTTT

size: .
J: TRBJ2-1
D: TRBD2
V: TRBV7-2
CDR3: CASSLAAGGYNEQFF
DNA: TGTGCCAGCAGCTTAGCAGCGGGGGGCTACAATGAGCAGTTCTTC

size: .
J: TRBJ2-7
D: TRBD1
V: TRBV5-4
CDR3: CASSLGDRIIDEQYF
DNA: TGTGCCAGCAGCTTGGGGGACAGGATTATCGACGAGCAGTACTTC

size: once
J: TRBJ1-5
D: .
V: TRBV7-2
CDR3: CASSLEQGYQPQHF
DNA: TGTGCCAGCAGCTTAGAACAGGGCTATCAGCCCCAGCATTTT

size: .
J: TRBJ1-2
D: .
V: TRBV15
CDR3: CATSREMGFDGYTF
DNA: TGTGCCACCAGCAGGGAGATGGGTTTTGATGGCTACACCTTC

size: .
J: TRBJ2-7
D: .
V: TRBV7-8
CDR3: CASSLLQGPPYEQYF
DNA: TGTGCCAGCAGCTTGCTACAGGGACCTCCCTACGAGCAGTACTTC

size: .
J: TRBJ2-1
D: TRBD1
V: TRBV11-3
CDR3: CASSSTGTGHDEQFF
DNA: TGTGCCAGCAGTTCCACCGGGACAGGGCACGATGAGCAGTTCTTC

size: once
J: TRBJ2-2
D: .
V: TRBV29-1
CDR3: CSAIAPGTGELFF
DNA: TGCAGCGCCATAGCCCCAGGGACCGGGGAGCTGTTTTTT

size: once
J: TRBJ2-2
D: TRBD2
V: TRBV7-2
CDR3: CASSRFSGTSGGGELFF
DNA: TGTGCCAGCAGCCGTTTTTCCGGGACTAGCGGGGGCGGGGAGCTGTTTTTT

size: .
J: TRBJ2-7
D: .
V: TRBV18
CDR3: CASSPSQGPREQYF
DNA: TGTGCCAGCTCACCATCCCAGGGTCCGCGCGAGCAGTACTTC